This TCR beta chain was captured by sequencing in a study of blood T cell repertoires in COVID-19. About the study: Samples came from the United States, Italy and Spain, spanning acute and convalescent COVID-19. Sources were T cells, B-cell-depleted T cells, or PBMCs; the material itself was cDNA or gDNA.

Germline CDR1 is SGHVS and CDR2 is FQNEAQ. The CDR3 consists of 15 residues. With V trimmed by 4 bases and J by 9 bases, 5 bases remained unmatched. Per the original data handling: The authors estimated nucleated cell counts from reference gene primer amplification. This table comes from immunoSEQ multiplex PCR, and its TCRdb copy is limited to in-frame clones, with some not included. The V and J calls and clone size are taken from that table; D and trimming were inferred from the DNA. This table has approximately 160,000 clones, about four fifths appearing once. This clonotype was obtained from a man aged 18 to 29 with active or convalescent COVID-19. The specimen sequenced was peripheral blood. V is TRBV7-8 and J is TRBJ2-1, with 14 nucleotides matching TRBD2. The CDR3 sequence is CASSSTSGRAGEQFF. CDR3 nucleotides: TGTGCCAGCAGCTCGACTAGCGGGAGGGCCGGTGAGCAGTTCTTC.